A selection of T cell receptor beta chains follows, all from one sample in a study of blood T cell repertoires in COVID-19. Generated by immunoSEQ multiplex PCR, the TCRdb table keeps only in-frame clones and is missing some. In the table there are roughly 85,000 clones, about nine tenths of which are singletons. The specimen sequenced was peripheral blood. These receptors originate from a man between 50 and 59 years old with active or convalescent COVID-19. Both conserved end residues are part of each CDR3. The D gene is left open where the match is weak. Clone size is stated in some rows and not others, as once, few, many or a class when expanded.

CDR3 protein: CASSPGLAIAKNIQYF
CDR3 DNA: TGTGCCAGCTCGCCTGGACTAGCGATAGCCAAAAACATTCAGTACTTC
clone size: -
J gene: TRBJ2-4
D gene: TRBD2
V gene: TRBV18

CDR3 protein: CASSVGARDRQETQYF
CDR3 DNA: TGTGCCAGCAGCGTAGGAGCTCGAGACAGACAAGAGACCCAGTACTTC
clone size: -
J gene: TRBJ2-5
D gene: -
V gene: TRBV9

CDR3 protein: CASSRVATVQETQYF
CDR3 DNA: TGTGCCAGCAGCCGTGTGGCGACAGTCCAAGAGACCCAGTACTTC
clone size: once
J gene: TRBJ2-5
D gene: -
V gene: TRBV27

CDR3 protein: CAISEPKGRVNSPLHF
CDR3 DNA: TGTGCCATCAGTGAGCCGAAGGGCAGGGTAAATTCACCCCTCCACTTT
clone size: -
J gene: TRBJ1-6
D gene: -
V gene: TRBV10-3

CDR3 protein: CASSYPRTGYGYTF
CDR3 DNA: TGTGCCAGCAGTTACCCCCGGACAGGGTATGGCTACACCTTC
clone size: -
J gene: TRBJ1-2
D gene: TRBD1
V gene: TRBV6-2/TRBV6-3

CDR3 protein: CASSQNPGTGSYEQYF
CDR3 DNA: TGCGCCAGCAGCCAGAACCCGGGGACAGGGTCCTACGAGCAGTACTTC
clone size: -
J gene: TRBJ2-7
D gene: TRBD1
V gene: TRBV4-1

CDR3 protein: CASSQGRGGNQPQHF
CDR3 DNA: TGTGCCAGCAGCCAAGGGCGGGGGGGCAATCAGCCCCAGCATTTT
clone size: few
J gene: TRBJ1-5
D gene: -
V gene: TRBV4-2

CDR3 protein: CASSLSPAYEQYF
CDR3 DNA: TGTGCCAGCAGTTTATCCCCCGCCTACGAGCAGTACTTC
clone size: -
J gene: TRBJ2-7
D gene: -
V gene: TRBV27

CDR3 protein: CASSLAGLSPHEQFF
CDR3 DNA: TGTGCCAGCAGCTTAGCCGGACTAAGTCCCCATGAGCAGTTCTTC
clone size: -
J gene: TRBJ2-1
D gene: -
V gene: TRBV11-2

CDR3 protein: CASSGGVGTSMFF
CDR3 DNA: TGCGCCAGCTCAGGGGGTGTCGGGACTAGTATGTTCTTC
clone size: -
J gene: TRBJ2-1
D gene: -
V gene: TRBV5-1

CDR3 protein: CASSSDRGQETQYF
CDR3 DNA: TGTGCCAGTAGTTCCGACAGGGGGCAAGAGACCCAGTACTTC
clone size: -
J gene: TRBJ2-5
D gene: TRBD1
V gene: TRBV19

CDR3 protein: CASSSLFKQGAGVVTQYF
CDR3 DNA: TGTGCCAGCAGCTCGTTATTTAAACAGGGGGCGGGTGTTGTGACCCAGTACTTC
clone size: -
J gene: TRBJ2-5
D gene: TRBD1
V gene: TRBV11-2

CDR3 protein: CASRPGTGALYGYTF
CDR3 DNA: TGTGCCAGCAGGCCTGGGACAGGGGCCCTATATGGCTACACCTTC
clone size: -
J gene: TRBJ1-2
D gene: TRBD1
V gene: TRBV28

CDR3 protein: CASRYFEGAKSPLHF
CDR3 DNA: TGTGCCAGCAGATATTTCGAGGGGGCGAAGTCACCCCTCCACTTT
clone size: -
J gene: TRBJ1-6
D gene: TRBD1
V gene: TRBV6-5

CDR3 protein: CSVESQGQPEQYF
CDR3 DNA: TGCAGCGTTGAGTCTCAGGGTCAGCCCGAGCAGTACTTC
clone size: -
J gene: TRBJ2-7
D gene: -
V gene: TRBV29-1

CDR3 protein: CASSPGAGNTEAFF
CDR3 DNA: TGTGCCAGCTCACCAGGGGCAGGAAACACTGAAGCTTTCTTT
clone size: -
J gene: TRBJ1-1
D gene: -
V gene: TRBV18

CDR3 protein: CAISVSGGNQPQHF
CDR3 DNA: TGTGCCATCAGTGTGTCAGGGGGCAATCAGCCCCAGCATTTT
clone size: -
J gene: TRBJ1-5
D gene: -
V gene: TRBV10-3

CDR3 protein: CASNLRIRTNEKLFF
CDR3 DNA: TGTGCCAGCAATCTCAGGATACGAACTAATGAAAAACTGTTTTTT
clone size: -
J gene: TRBJ1-4
D gene: -
V gene: TRBV6-5

CDR3 protein: CASSRDRGTGELFF
CDR3 DNA: TGTGCCAGCAGTCGGGACAGGGGCACCGGGGAGCTGTTTTTT
clone size: -
J gene: TRBJ2-2
D gene: TRBD1
V gene: TRBV2

CDR3 protein: CASSNQPGRAGETQYF
CDR3 DNA: TGTGCCAGCAGCAATCAACCAGGGAGGGCGGGGGAGACCCAGTACTTC
clone size: -
J gene: TRBJ2-5
D gene: TRBD2
V gene: TRBV7-8

CDR3 protein: CASSSVLAGDNQETQYF
CDR3 DNA: TGCGCCAGCAGCTCAGTACTAGCGGGGGACAACCAAGAGACCCAGTACTTC
clone size: -
J gene: TRBJ2-5
D gene: TRBD2
V gene: TRBV5-1

CDR3 protein: CASSQGPGGDQPQHF
CDR3 DNA: TGTGCCAGCTCTCAAGGACCGGGCGGGGATCAGCCCCAGCATTTT
clone size: -
J gene: TRBJ1-5
D gene: -
V gene: TRBV18

CDR3 protein: CASSLERGGRETQYF
CDR3 DNA: TGCGCCAGCAGCTTGGAGCGGGGGGGCCGAGAGACCCAGTACTTC
clone size: -
J gene: TRBJ2-5
D gene: TRBD2
V gene: TRBV5-1

CDR3 protein: CASSLDSKNEKLFF
CDR3 DNA: TGTGCCAGCAGCCTTGACAGTAAGAATGAAAAACTGTTTTTT
clone size: -
J gene: TRBJ1-4
D gene: -
V gene: TRBV11-2

CDR3 protein: CASRGFLWGEVGGGTASYEQYF
CDR3 DNA: TGTGCCAGCAGAGGGTTTTTGTGGGGGGAAGTCGGTGGAGGGACAGCCTCCTACGAGCAGTACTTC
clone size: -
J gene: TRBJ2-7
D gene: -
V gene: TRBV2

CDR3 protein: CAISREGRTGRSPLHF
CDR3 DNA: TGTGCCATCAGTCGGGAAGGGAGGACAGGGAGGAGTCCCCTCCACTTT
clone size: -
J gene: TRBJ1-6
D gene: TRBD1
V gene: TRBV10-3

CDR3 protein: CASSRLPSGASATQYF
CDR3 DNA: TGTGCCAGCAGCCGTCTACCTAGCGGGGCCTCAGCCACGCAGTATTTT
clone size: -
J gene: TRBJ2-3
D gene: TRBD2
V gene: TRBV5-6

CDR3 protein: CASSLRQGRNEQFF
CDR3 DNA: TGCGCCAGCAGCTTGAGGCAGGGCCGAAATGAGCAGTTCTTC
clone size: -
J gene: TRBJ2-1
D gene: -
V gene: TRBV5-1

CDR3 protein: CASSLGGQGSGPYNEQFF
CDR3 DNA: TGTGCCAGCAGCTTGGGGGGACAGGGCAGTGGTCCCTACAATGAGCAGTTCTTC
clone size: -
J gene: TRBJ2-1
D gene: TRBD1
V gene: TRBV5-5

CDR3 protein: CSVAAVSPGNTIYF
CDR3 DNA: TGCAGCGTTGCTGCGGTCTCTCCTGGAAACACCATATATTTT
clone size: -
J gene: TRBJ1-3
D gene: -
V gene: TRBV29-1

CDR3 protein: CASSKVSGLAGQTSTDTQYF
CDR3 DNA: TGTGCCAGCAGCAAAGTGTCGGGACTAGCGGGACAGACTAGCACAGATACGCAGTATTTT
clone size: -
J gene: TRBJ2-3
D gene: -
V gene: TRBV21-1

CDR3 protein: CAWSVAFNQPQHF
CDR3 DNA: TGTGCCTGGAGTGTGGCCTTCAATCAGCCCCAGCATTTT
clone size: few
J gene: TRBJ1-5
D gene: -
V gene: TRBV30

CDR3 protein: CASSKDRGGGELFF
CDR3 DNA: TGTGCCAGCAGCAAGGACAGGGGCGGCGGGGAGCTGTTTTTT
clone size: -
J gene: TRBJ2-2
D gene: TRBD1
V gene: TRBV5-4

CDR3 protein: CASSPEAAHTGPQHF
CDR3 DNA: TGTGCCAGCAGCCCAGAGGCGGCACACACAGGGCCCCAGCATTTT
clone size: -
J gene: TRBJ1-5
D gene: -
V gene: TRBV7-6

CDR3 protein: CASTTGGGTEAFF
CDR3 DNA: TGTGCCAGCACCACGGGGGGGGGCACTGAAGCTTTCTTT
clone size: -
J gene: TRBJ1-1
D gene: -
V gene: TRBV11-2

CDR3 protein: CASSEGGLNYGYTF
CDR3 DNA: TGTGCCAGCAGTGAAGGGGGGCTTAACTATGGCTACACCTTC
clone size: -
J gene: TRBJ1-2
D gene: -
V gene: TRBV2

CDR3 protein: CATSPKPGQTNSNQPQHF
CDR3 DNA: TGTGCCACCAGCCCTAAACCGGGACAGACTAATAGCAATCAGCCCCAGCATTTT
clone size: few
J gene: TRBJ1-5
D gene: TRBD1
V gene: TRBV15

CDR3 protein: CASSSGLAGSTDTQYF
CDR3 DNA: TGTGCCAGCAGCTCCGGACTAGCGGGGAGCACAGATACGCAGTATTTT
clone size: -
J gene: TRBJ2-3
D gene: TRBD2
V gene: TRBV7-2

CDR3 protein: CSVEDRGFSNYGYTF
CDR3 DNA: TGCAGCGTTGAAGATCGCGGGTTTTCTAACTATGGCTACACCTTC
clone size: -
J gene: TRBJ1-2
D gene: -
V gene: TRBV29-1

CDR3 protein: CASSPPWTGMNTEAFF
CDR3 DNA: TGTGCCAGCAGCCCCCCCTGGACAGGGATGAACACTGAAGCTTTCTTT
clone size: -
J gene: TRBJ1-1
D gene: TRBD1
V gene: TRBV9

CDR3 protein: CASSVAYNNNQPQHF
CDR3 DNA: TGTGCCAGCAGCGTAGCCTATAATAACAATCAGCCCCAGCATTTT
clone size: once
J gene: TRBJ1-5
D gene: -
V gene: TRBV9

CDR3 protein: CASRDRDRAWYF
CDR3 DNA: TGTGCCAGCAGGGACCGGGACAGGGCATGGTATTTT
clone size: -
J gene: TRBJ2-3
D gene: TRBD1
V gene: TRBV2

CDR3 protein: CASSLASGGSPYEQYF
CDR3 DNA: TGCGCCAGCAGCTTGGCTAGCGGGGGCAGCCCCTACGAGCAGTACTTC
clone size: -
J gene: TRBJ2-7
D gene: TRBD2
V gene: TRBV5-1

CDR3 protein: CTSSQRDRNTEAFF
CDR3 DNA: TGCACCAGCAGCCAACGGGACAGAAACACTGAAGCTTTCTTT
clone size: -
J gene: TRBJ1-1
D gene: -
V gene: TRBV1

CDR3 protein: CASSATPGYTF
CDR3 DNA: TGTGCCAGCAGTGCGACTCCTGGCTACACCTTC
clone size: -
J gene: TRBJ1-2
D gene: -
V gene: TRBV28

CDR3 protein: CAWSMGQSGTDTQYF
CDR3 DNA: TGTGCCTGGAGTATGGGACAGTCCGGCACAGATACGCAGTATTTT
clone size: -
J gene: TRBJ2-3
D gene: TRBD1
V gene: TRBV30

CDR3 protein: CASSSGARTSGGLETQYF
CDR3 DNA: TGTGCCAGCAGCTCCGGGGCGCGGACTAGCGGGGGGCTCGAGACCCAGTACTTC
clone size: -
J gene: TRBJ2-5
D gene: TRBD2
V gene: TRBV5-4

CDR3 protein: CASSLKGISGDEQYF
CDR3 DNA: TGTGCCAGCAGCTTAAAGGGGATATCGGGGGACGAGCAGTACTTC
clone size: -
J gene: TRBJ2-7
D gene: -
V gene: TRBV11-2

CDR3 protein: CASSVVGLDHYEQYF
CDR3 DNA: TGTGCCAGCAGCGTGGTCGGACTCGATCACTACGAGCAGTACTTC
clone size: -
J gene: TRBJ2-7
D gene: -
V gene: TRBV9

CDR3 protein: CASSHETANTGELFF
CDR3 DNA: TGTGCCAGTAGTCATGAGACAGCTAACACCGGGGAGCTGTTTTTT
clone size: once
J gene: TRBJ2-2
D gene: -
V gene: TRBV19

CDR3 protein: CASSPRSYRGTYGYTF
CDR3 DNA: TGTGCCAGCAGCCCAAGATCTTACAGGGGGACCTATGGCTACACCTTC
clone size: -
J gene: TRBJ1-2
D gene: TRBD1
V gene: TRBV5-4

CDR3 protein: CASSFIAAQETQYF
CDR3 DNA: TGTGCCAGCAGCTTCATAGCGGCCCAAGAGACCCAGTACTTC
clone size: -
J gene: TRBJ2-5
D gene: -
V gene: TRBV7-2

CDR3 protein: CASSRSGGATYNEQFF
CDR3 DNA: TGTGCCAGCAGCCGTAGCGGGGGGGCAACCTACAATGAGCAGTTCTTC
clone size: -
J gene: TRBJ2-1
D gene: TRBD2
V gene: TRBV27

CDR3 protein: CASSEALPGGSTDTQYF
CDR3 DNA: TGTGCCAGCAGTGAAGCTCTGCCGGGGGGGAGCACAGATACGCAGTATTTT
clone size: -
J gene: TRBJ2-3
D gene: TRBD2
V gene: TRBV2

CDR3 protein: CASSLSRQGEFNEQFF
CDR3 DNA: TGTGCCAGCAGTTTATCGCGACAGGGGGAGTTCAATGAGCAGTTCTTC
clone size: -
J gene: TRBJ2-1
D gene: TRBD1
V gene: TRBV28

CDR3 protein: CATTETGANTGELFF
CDR3 DNA: TGTGCCACCACCGAGACAGGGGCGAACACCGGGGAGCTGTTTTTT
clone size: -
J gene: TRBJ2-2
D gene: TRBD1
V gene: TRBV24-1

CDR3 protein: CASSLRAGANVLTF
CDR3 DNA: TGTGCCAGCAGTTTACGGGCTGGGGCCAACGTCCTGACTTTC
clone size: -
J gene: TRBJ2-6
D gene: -
V gene: TRBV28

CDR3 protein: CASSFSTGNDEKLFF
CDR3 DNA: TGTGCCAGCAGCTTCTCGACAGGGAATGATGAAAAACTGTTTTTT
clone size: -
J gene: TRBJ1-4
D gene: TRBD1
V gene: TRBV11-2

CDR3 protein: CATSDPGTSGSRISYNEQFF
CDR3 DNA: TGTGCCACCAGTGATCCCGGGACTAGCGGGAGCCGGATCTCCTACAATGAGCAGTTCTTC
clone size: -
J gene: TRBJ2-1
D gene: TRBD2
V gene: TRBV24-1